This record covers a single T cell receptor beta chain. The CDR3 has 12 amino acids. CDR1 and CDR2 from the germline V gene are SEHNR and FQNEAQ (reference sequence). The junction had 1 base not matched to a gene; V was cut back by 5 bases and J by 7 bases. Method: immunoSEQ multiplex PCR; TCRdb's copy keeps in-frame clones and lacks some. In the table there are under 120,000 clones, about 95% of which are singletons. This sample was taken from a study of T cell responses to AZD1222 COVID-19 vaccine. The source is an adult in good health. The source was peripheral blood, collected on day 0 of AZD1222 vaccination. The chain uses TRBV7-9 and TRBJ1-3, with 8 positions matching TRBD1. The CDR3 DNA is TGTGCCAGCAGCCGGACAGGGAACACCATATATTTT. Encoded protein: CASSRTGNTIYF.